Described below is a single T cell receptor (beta chain) sequence and its context. Its antigen is unknown. No much larger clonotype is one base removed from it; base qualities were not supplied. Using the deep immunoSEQ assay, TCR CDR3 regions were amplified from genomic DNA by multiplex PCR. Extracted genomic DNA from each cell subset was spread evenly across all wells of several immunoSEQ 96-well plates, with each plate serving as a replicate. For sorted subsets, each replicate PCR was loaded with around 220 ng genomic DNA, equivalent to 32,000 or so T cell genomes. Purified libraries were quantified with a Qubit 3.0 fluorometer, sized on a Bioanalyzer 2100, and re-quantified with the KAPA Library Quantification kit. A separate single-read 150-cycle Illumina NextSeq 550 flow cell was used to sequence each immunoSEQ 96-well plate. On the study's bioinformatics: The immunoSEQ output contained only junctional sequences without quality scores, so filtering could not match that applied to full-length reads. To assign V/J genes and CDR3, sequences were annotated against IMGT germline references using PyIR, a Python wrapper for IgBLAST v1.9. Reads were filtered out if the reads had weak V/J assignments (E-value above 1e-6), no CDR3, stop codons, out-of-frame junctions, or ambiguous translated residues. V3J clonotypes were defined by identical inferred V gene, J gene, and CDR3 amino acid sequence. To compute the percentage overlap between repertoires, the number of shared unique clonotypes was divided by the size of the smaller repertoire. Richness of each repertoire was evaluated using RTK rarefaction, the Chao1 estimator, and Recon v2.1 estimates of unobserved clonotypes. Generation probabilities were computed with OLGA for all TCRbeta clonotypes obtained by the gDNA method from four donors. The table was pulled from immuneACCESS by TCRdb, which kept in-frame rearrangements only. Such tables lose some clones; where checked, under half of the loss comes from unresolved V genes, and the rest has no known cause. V and J calls and clone size follow that table, whereas D and trimming were derived from the DNA. This sample gives approximately 1,500,000 clones in total; roughly 96% of them show up just once. The ten largest clones represent roughly 1.2% of the sample.

In the germline V gene (reference sequence), CDR1 corresponds to LNHDA and CDR2 to SQIVND. The CDR3 goes from the cysteine to the phenylalanine over 15 residues. Only CDR3 DNA is held: 45 bases, read in frame from base 1. The junction carries 11 bases between V and J, which are trimmed by 2 bases and 3 bases respectively. This sample was taken from a study of shared clonotypes between healthy human individuals (dated by TCRdb to about 2020). Concerning the study at large: The cohort comprised a couple of women and a few men aged 18 to 49 years. Per donor, leukapheresis produced somewhere between about 0.8 and 9.5 billion PBMCs. To increase sequencing depth and limit assay-specific biases, TCR repertoire library preparation and sequencing were carried out by different laboratories using diverse techniques. Blood TCR repertoires of a handful of healthy adults were deeply sequenced to estimate repertoire size and the extent of clonotype sharing between individuals. For each donor, CD4 naive and CD4 memory were each given three plates, CD8 naive was given two plates, and CD8 memory was given one plate.

The donors were healthy, HIV-negative adults who had no recently reported acute infections or vaccinations. Every donor was a Caucasian adult residing in Nashville, Tennessee, USA. CD4+ T cells were enriched by magnetic negative selection, after which naive cells were positively selected on CD45RA and the negative fraction was taken as the memory subset. After blood collection by leukapheresis, PBMCs were isolated using Ficoll-Histopaque density gradient centrifugation and then cryopreserved in the vapor phase of liquid nitrogen. Analytical flow cytometry was used to check the purity and quantity of each magnetically sorted T cell population. Genomic DNA was isolated from each sorted fraction and quantified by UV absorbance on a Nanodrop 2000c. What the authors observed across the whole study: Based on pairwise subsampling, the degree of clonotype sharing among donors was expected to be affected by sequencing depth. Compared with non-shared clonotypes, the clonotypes found in all four sorted-subset donors had higher generation probabilities. Rarefaction of sorted-subset datasets indicated incomplete sequencing despite the large sequencing depth. About 5% of naive CD4, more than 3% of naive CD8, about 2.1% of memory CD4, and approximately 0.4% of memory CD8 clonotypes were shared across a few donors. Because the study included only a small number of donors, the genetic and exposure-history diversity represented was limited. Estimated clonotype richness was generally larger for naive than for memory subsets. Sampling was restricted to blood, and TCR repertoires in tissues likely differ from the TCR repertoires found in blood.

The chain joins TRBV19 to TRBJ1-3; no D gene call is confident. The sequencing input was naive CD4+ T cells sorted from blood. Sample cell subset or site, as interpreted from the label and publication: CD45RA+ positively selected. The sequence derives from a man aged 25-45 years in good health. Here is the DNA: TGTGCCAGTAGTATACCCCCGGCGGTTGGAAACACCATATATTTT. Translated, it reads CASSIPPAVGNTIYF.